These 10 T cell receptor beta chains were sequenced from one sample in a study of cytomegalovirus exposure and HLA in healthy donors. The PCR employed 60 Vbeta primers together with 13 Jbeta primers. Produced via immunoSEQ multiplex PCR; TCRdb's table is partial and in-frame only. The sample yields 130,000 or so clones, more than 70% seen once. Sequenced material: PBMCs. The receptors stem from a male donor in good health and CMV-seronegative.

CDR3 coding DNA: TGTGCCAGCAGCGGGGGGGGACTAGCGGAACAAGAGACCCAGTACTTC. This gives the protein CASSGGGLAEQETQYF. The chain links TRBV9 to TRBJ2-5; 11 bases are a match to TRBD2. The V gene end was trimmed by 3 bases and the J gene end by 2 bases; junction bases not matched to a gene: 6. The CDR3 contains 16 residues. The germline gives CDR1 SGDLS, CDR2 YYNGEE. The entire variable domain, with the rest obtained from reference TRBV9 and TRBJ2-5, is as follows: DSGVTQTPKHLITATGQRVTLRCSPRSGDLSVYWYQQSLDQGLQFLIQYYNGEERAKGNILERFSAQQFPDLHSELNLSSLELGDSALYFCASSGGGLAEQETQYFGPGTRLLVL.

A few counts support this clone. CDR3 amino acids: CSGPWGYYNEQFF. The CDR3 DNA reads TGCAGCGGTCCTTGGGGCTACTACAATGAGCAGTTCTTC. The chain combines TRBV29-1 with TRBJ2-1; weak D call: TRBD1 (5 bases). Trimming pared 7 bases from V and 3 bases from J, leaving 13 bases between. This CDR3 has 13 residues. The germline gives CDR1 SQVTM, CDR2 ANQGSEA.

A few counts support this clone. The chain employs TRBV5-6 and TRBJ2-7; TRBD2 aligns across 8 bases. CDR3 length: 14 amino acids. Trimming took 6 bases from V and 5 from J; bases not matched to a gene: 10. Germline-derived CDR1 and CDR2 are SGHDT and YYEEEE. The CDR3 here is CASNPRGGRNEQYF. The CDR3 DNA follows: TGTGCCAGCAACCCGCGCGGGGGGCGGAACGAGCAGTACTTC.

The CDR3 protein is CSAQGNYGYTF. CDR3 DNA: TGCAGCGCGCAGGGGAACTATGGCTACACCTTC. This sequence joins TRBV29-1 and TRBJ1-2; D is perhaps TRBD1 (6 bases). Per germline, CDR1 SQVTM and CDR2 ANQGSEA. The CDR3 has 11 amino acids. V shed 7 bases and J shed 2 bases, with 8 bases lying between them.

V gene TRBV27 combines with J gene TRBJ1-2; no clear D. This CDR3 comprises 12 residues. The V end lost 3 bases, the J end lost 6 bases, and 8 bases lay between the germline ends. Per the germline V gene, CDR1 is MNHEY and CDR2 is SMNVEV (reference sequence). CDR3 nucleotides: TGTGCCAGCAGTTTTACGGGAGATGGCTACACCTTC. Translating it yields CASSFTGDGYTF.

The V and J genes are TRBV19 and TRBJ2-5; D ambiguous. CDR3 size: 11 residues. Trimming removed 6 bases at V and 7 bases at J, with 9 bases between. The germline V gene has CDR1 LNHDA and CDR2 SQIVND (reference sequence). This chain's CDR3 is CASRGGVTQYF. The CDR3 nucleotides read TGTGCCAGTAGAGGCGGAGTGACCCAGTACTTC.

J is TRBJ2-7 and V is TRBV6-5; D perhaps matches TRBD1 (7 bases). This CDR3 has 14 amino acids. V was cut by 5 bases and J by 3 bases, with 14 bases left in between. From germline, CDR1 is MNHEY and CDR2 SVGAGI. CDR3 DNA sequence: TGTGCCAGCAGTAATCCAGGGGGAGGCTACGAGCAGTACTTC. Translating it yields CASSNPGGGYEQYF.

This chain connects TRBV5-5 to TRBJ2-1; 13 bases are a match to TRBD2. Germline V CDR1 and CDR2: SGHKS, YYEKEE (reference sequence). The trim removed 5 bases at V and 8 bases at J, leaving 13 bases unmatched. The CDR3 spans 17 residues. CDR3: CASRLGTSGDRQDEQFF. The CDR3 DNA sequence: TGTGCCAGCAGGTTAGGGACTAGCGGGGACCGGCAGGATGAGCAGTTCTTC.

The CDR3 protein is CASSQLRDLAEAFF. CDR3 DNA sequence: TGCGCCAGCAGCCAACTCAGGGACTTAGCTGAAGCTTTCTTT. The gene calls are TRBV4-3 and TRBJ1-1; a possible D gene is TRBD1 (5 bases). With 2 bases removed from V and 6 bases from J, the gap between germline ends came to 13 bases. CDR1 is LGHNA, CDR2 YSLEER, per germline. This CDR3 region has 14 residues.

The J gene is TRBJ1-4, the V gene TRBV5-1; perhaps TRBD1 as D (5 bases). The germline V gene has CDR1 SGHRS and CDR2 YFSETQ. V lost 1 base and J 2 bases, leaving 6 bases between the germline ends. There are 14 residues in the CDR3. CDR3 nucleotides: TGCGCCAGCAGCTTGTCAGGGACTAATGAAAAACTGTTTTTT. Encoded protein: CASSLSGTNEKLFF.